The 29 T cell receptor beta chains given below trace back to one sample, sequenced in a study of blood T cell repertoires in COVID-19. The repertoire was sequenced with immunoSEQ multiplex PCR; TCRdb's copy has only in-frame clones and lacks some. The table has approximately 34,000 clones, over 70% seen once. The sequencing input was peripheral blood. These TCRs come from a man between 70 and 80 years old with COVID-19, enrolled during active disease.

The V gene is TRBV28, the J gene TRBJ2-7, with unresolved D. This CDR3 has 15 residues. Between the trimmed V and J ends, which lost 6 bases and 4 bases, there was a span of 19 bases. Germline V gives CDR1 MDHEN, CDR2 SYDVKM. The CDR3 coding sequence is TGTGCCAGCAGCTCCCACAGCCGCGATGGGTACGAGCAGTACTTC. Its protein product is CASSSHSRDGYEQYF.

This chain uses TRBV7-2 with TRBJ2-1; D perhaps matches TRBD2 (6 bases). The V gene lost 1 base and the J gene lost 1 base, with 11 bases spanning the gap. Germline assignment: CDR1 SGHTA and CDR2 FQGNSA. The CDR3 covers 16 residues. This CDR3 is CASSLVSGTSYNEQFF. The CDR3 nucleotides are TGTGCCAGCAGCTTAGTTAGCGGAACATCCTACAATGAGCAGTTCTTC.

The chain uses TRBV5-8 and TRBJ2-1; TRBD2 matches at 8 bases. J was trimmed by 6 bases and V by 4 bases; bases with no gene match: 9. CDR1 and CDR2 (germline): SGHTS, YDEGEE. CDR3 length: 15 amino acids. CDR3 bases: TGTGCCAGCAGCCCGGGACTAGGGGAGGGCAATGAGCAGTTCTTC. It encodes CASSPGLGEGNEQFF. Looking up the rest from reference TRBV5-8 and TRBJ2-1 gives the full variable domain: EAGVTQSPTHLIKTRGQQATLRCSPISGHTSVYWYQQALGLGLQFLLWYDEGEERNRGNFPPRFSGRQFPNYSSELNVNALELEDSALYLCASSPGLGEGNEQFFGPGTRLTVL.

This clone was detected only once. The gene calls are TRBV28 and TRBJ1-2; D not resolved. Trimming stripped 3 bases from V and 4 bases from J, with 12 bases between. The CDR3 is 14 residues long. Germline lookup yields CDR1 MDHEN and CDR2 SYDVKM. CDR3 residues: CASSLPTLSYGYTF. For the CDR3, the DNA is TGTGCCAGCAGTTTGCCAACGCTTAGCTATGGCTACACCTTC.

The chain uses TRBV19 and TRBJ2-7, with 8 bases matching TRBD1. Trimming at V came to 1 base and at J to 2 bases, leaving 10 bases not matched to a gene. Germline V gene data show CDR1 as LNHDA and CDR2 as SQIVND (reference sequence). The CDR3 totals 17 residues. Here the CDR3 reads CASSIVPRTGNPYEQYF. The CDR3 nucleotides read TGTGCCAGTAGTATAGTACCCCGGACAGGGAACCCCTACGAGCAGTACTTC.

V usage is TRBV7-2 and J usage is TRBJ2-7, with D perhaps TRBD1 (6 bases). Germline loops: CDR1 SGHTA, CDR2 FQGNSA. The CDR3 has 13 residues. V lost 4 bases and J 3 bases, leaving 10 bases between the germline ends. The CDR3 DNA reads TGTGCCAGCAGCTCCCTAGGGGGCTACGAGCAGTACTTC. This translates into CASSSLGGYEQYF.

In nucleotides, the CDR3 is TGTGCCAGTAGTGGGCGACAGGGGGCGAACACTGAAGCTTTCTTT. Its protein product is CASSGRQGANTEAFF. The chain employs TRBV19 and TRBJ1-1; TRBD1 aligns across 10 bases. The V gene's germline CDR1 is LNHDA and CDR2 SQIVND (reference sequence). The V segment lost 5 bases and the J segment 1 base; nucleotides outside the gene matches: 4. The CDR3 loop spans 15 amino acids.

The genes are TRBV19 and TRBJ1-2, with 7 nucleotides matching TRBD1. The germline V gene has CDR1 LNHDA and CDR2 SQIVND (reference sequence). The CDR3 extends over 17 amino acids. Trimming cost V 2 bases and J 5 bases; bases outside gene matches: 14. CDR3 in amino acids: CASSISPGQAPIYGYTF. The DNA of the CDR3 is TGTGCCAGTAGTATAAGCCCCGGACAGGCGCCGATATATGGCTACACCTTC.

This clone occurred once. The chain links TRBV7-9 to TRBJ1-2, with D tentatively TRBD1 (5 bases). Trimming removed 8 bases from V and 6 bases from J, with 16 bases in between. The CDR3 is 13 amino acids. Per germline, CDR1 SEHNR and CDR2 FQNEAQ (reference sequence). The CDR3: CASQGGTFDGYTF. For the CDR3, the DNA is TGTGCCAGCCAAGGAGGGACGTTCGATGGCTACACCTTC.

V gene TRBV4-2 combines with J gene TRBJ2-7, with 13 positions matching TRBD2. V gave up 4 bases and J gave up 3 bases; unmatched junction bases: 3. This CDR3 contains 15 residues. CDR1 is LGHNA, CDR2 YNFKEQ, per germline. This CDR3 reads CASSPGTSGIYEQYF. In DNA form, the CDR3 reads TGTGCCAGCAGCCCAGGGACTAGCGGGATCTACGAGCAGTACTTC.

The gene calls are TRBV19 and TRBJ1-5; 11 bases fit TRBD1. Germline V gene data show CDR1 as LNHDA and CDR2 as SQIVND (reference sequence). With V trimmed by 8 bases and J by 0 bases, 9 bases remained unmatched. CDR3 length equals 17 residues. CDR3 nucleotides: TGTGCCAGTGGACAGGGGGCGCTTGGCTATAGCAATCAGCCCCAGCATTTT. Its translation is CASGQGALGYSNQPQHF.

The V call is TRBV5-1, the J call TRBJ2-1, with D perhaps TRBD2 (5 bases). V was trimmed by 0 bases and J by 6 bases, leaving 7 bases between them. There are 13 residues in the CDR3. The germline CDR1 and CDR2 sequences are SGHRS and YFSETQ. The CDR3 loop is CASSLGGSNEQFF. The CDR3 region has the DNA TGCGCCAGCAGCTTGGGAGGGTCCAATGAGCAGTTCTTC.

This clone was counted a single time. This chain uses TRBV5-1 with TRBJ2-2; D remains unclear. Germline loops: CDR1 SGHRS, CDR2 YFSETQ. CDR3 size: 13 residues. With 0 bases removed from V and 7 bases from J, the gap between germline ends came to 7 bases. DNA for the CDR3: TGCGCCAGCAGCTTGGCAAACTTCGGGGAGCTGTTTTTT. As protein: CASSLANFGELFF.

The chain carries TRBV4-3 and TRBJ1-6; 11 nucleotides match TRBD1. Germline loops: CDR1 LGHNA, CDR2 YSLEER. The CDR3 runs to 16 residues. V lost 4 bases, J lost 6 bases, and 5 bases stayed unmatched. The DNA for the CDR3 is TGCGCCAGCAGCCCCAGGACAGGGGGCTCTAATTCACCCCTCCACTTT. It is translated as CASSPRTGGSNSPLHF.

The rearrangement joins TRBV5-4 to TRBJ1-2, with TRBD1 matching 9 bases. The junction had 9 bases not matched to a gene; V was cut back by 4 bases and J by 5 bases. Germline V gives CDR1 SGHNT, CDR2 YYREEE (reference sequence). The CDR3 length is 15 residues. CDR3 protein: CASSLPGQGVYGYTF. CDR3 coding DNA: TGTGCCAGCAGCCTACCGGGACAGGGTGTATATGGCTACACCTTC.

CDR3 nucleotide sequence: TGTGCCAGCAGTGTAACCGGGACAGGGAATAGCAATCAGCCCCAGCATTTT. It translates to CASSVTGTGNSNQPQHF. The chain couples TRBV2 to TRBJ1-5; 9 nucleotides line up with TRBD1. V dropped 4 bases and J dropped 0; count of bases not matched to a gene: 7. Germline V CDR1 and CDR2: SNHLY, FYNNEI. The CDR3 runs 17 residues.

This sequence joins TRBV5-1 and TRBJ2-2, with a possible D match to TRBD1 (6 bases). Germline V gene data show CDR1 as SGHRS and CDR2 as YFSETQ. Deletions cut 4 bases from V and 4 bases from J, with 11 bases between. The length of the CDR3 is 14 residues. The CDR3 spells CASSREGGTGELFF. The CDR3 DNA reads as TGCGCCAGCAGCCGCGAAGGGGGCACCGGGGAGCTGTTTTTT.

This chain joins TRBV30 and TRBJ2-3; TRBD2 aligns across 7 bases. Losses at the gene ends were 2 bases for V and 1 base for J; bases not matched to a gene: 6. Looked up from germline, CDR1 is GTSNPN and CDR2 is SVGIG (reference sequence). The CDR3 runs to 15 residues. CDR3 sequence reads: CAWSRASGRTDTQYF. As DNA, the CDR3 is TGTGCCTGGAGTAGGGCTAGCGGTCGCACAGATACGCAGTATTTT.

The gene calls are TRBV7-9 and TRBJ2-2; no clear D gene. The V gene's germline CDR1 is SEHNR and CDR2 FQNEAQ (reference sequence). This CDR3 is built from 14 residues. Trimming shortened V by 3 bases and J by 3 bases, and 8 bases separated the two germline ends. The CDR3 DNA reads TGTGCCAGCAGCTTTGTTGGAGACACCGGGGAGCTGTTTTTT. As protein: CASSFVGDTGELFF.

This chain uses TRBV29-1 with TRBJ2-1; D is ambiguous. The V gene's germline CDR1 is SQVTM and CDR2 ANQGSEA. The CDR3 extends over 12 amino acids. V was trimmed by 1 base and J by 8 bases, leaving 9 bases between them. The CDR3 region has the DNA TGCAGCGTTGAAGCGTCTAGGTATGAGCAGTTCTTC. It yields the protein CSVEASRYEQFF.

This chain uses TRBV28 with TRBJ2-3; 7 bases agree with TRBD1. With 1 base clipped from V and 2 bases from J, the junction kept 6 bases outside the gene matches. Germline values: CDR1 MDHEN, CDR2 SYDVKM. This CDR3 comprises 16 residues. CDR3 coding DNA: TGTGCCAGCAGTTTATTTGGCAGGGGGATCACAGATACGCAGTATTTT. It encodes CASSLFGRGITDTQYF.

This clone was picked up a small number of times. This CDR3 is CASSFRGESLNSPLHF. The CDR3 DNA reads TGTGCCAGCAGTTTCCGGGGAGAAAGCCTTAATTCACCCCTCCACTTT. The chain has TRBV6-5 and TRBJ1-6; the D is unclear. Per germline, CDR1 MNHEY and CDR2 SVGAGI. The CDR3 sequence is 16 residues long. V was cut by 4 bases and J by 6 bases, with 16 bases left in between.

The DNA of the CDR3 is TGTGCCAGCAGTAGGGGACAGGGGGCAGGGGAAAAACTGTTTTTT. This encodes CASSRGQGAGEKLFF. This chain uses TRBV6-5 with TRBJ1-4; 12 nucleotides line up with TRBD1. The V and J ends lost 5 bases and 8 bases, in that order; junction bases with no gene match: 6. Germline-derived CDR1 and CDR2 are MNHEY and SVGAGI. The CDR3 contains 15 residues.

The chain combines TRBV11-2 with TRBJ1-1, with D possibly being TRBD1 (6 bases). CDR1 is SGHAT, CDR2 FQNNGV, per germline. This CDR3 is built from 16 residues. Trimming cost V 5 bases and J 6 bases, with 22 bases left between them. For the CDR3, the DNA is TGTGCCAGCAGCCAAAGGACGACAGGATCCTGGTCTGAAGCTTTCTTT. It encodes CASSQRTTGSWSEAFF.

The gene calls are TRBV2 and TRBJ2-1, with D maybe TRBD1 (6 bases). V was cut by 10 bases and J by 9 bases, with 22 bases left in between. Per the germline V gene, CDR1 is SNHLY and CDR2 is FYNNEI. This CDR3 is built from 14 residues. The CDR3 sequence is CATLRDTLQGEQFF. The CDR3 DNA reads TGTGCCACCCTCCGGGACACCTTACAAGGTGAGCAGTTCTTC.

The gene calls are TRBV6-1 and TRBJ2-5, with a weak D call TRBD1 (6 bases). This CDR3 comprises 12 residues. V lost 2 bases to trimming and J lost 10 bases, with 11 bases between them. CDR1 and CDR2 (germline): MNHNS, SASEGT. CDR3 DNA sequence: TGTGCCAGCAGTGAACAGGGGAGTAGCCAGTACTTC. Translation gives CASSEQGSSQYF.

CDR3 in amino acids: CASSMTGSYGYTF. The DNA of the CDR3 is TGTGCCAGCAGCATGACAGGGAGCTATGGCTACACCTTC. The chain uses TRBV7-2 and TRBJ1-2; 7 bases are shared with TRBD1. The CDR3 extends over 13 amino acids. Trimming cost V 5 bases and J 4 bases; bases outside gene matches: 4. The germline gives CDR1 SGHTA, CDR2 FQGNSA.

This clone was observed once. The V call is TRBV29-1, the J call TRBJ1-2; 10 bases match TRBD1. This CDR3 is 13 amino acids long. The germline gives CDR1 SQVTM, CDR2 ANQGSEA. The ends lost 4 bases at V and 7 bases at J; junction bases unmatched: 6. The CDR3 loop reads CSVGQGAVGGYTF. CDR3 coding DNA: TGCAGCGTTGGACAGGGGGCGGTCGGTGGCTACACCTTC.

The chain employs TRBV5-1 and TRBJ1-2; tentatively, D is TRBD1 (6 bases). With 3 bases removed from V and 7 bases from J, the gap between germline ends came to 16 bases. CDR1 SGHRS and CDR2 YFSETQ come from the germline V gene. The CDR3 loop spans 14 amino acids. The CDR3 region has the DNA TGCGCCAGCAGCTCGCAACCGGGACAAGGTGGCTACACCTTC. This gives the protein CASSSQPGQGGYTF.